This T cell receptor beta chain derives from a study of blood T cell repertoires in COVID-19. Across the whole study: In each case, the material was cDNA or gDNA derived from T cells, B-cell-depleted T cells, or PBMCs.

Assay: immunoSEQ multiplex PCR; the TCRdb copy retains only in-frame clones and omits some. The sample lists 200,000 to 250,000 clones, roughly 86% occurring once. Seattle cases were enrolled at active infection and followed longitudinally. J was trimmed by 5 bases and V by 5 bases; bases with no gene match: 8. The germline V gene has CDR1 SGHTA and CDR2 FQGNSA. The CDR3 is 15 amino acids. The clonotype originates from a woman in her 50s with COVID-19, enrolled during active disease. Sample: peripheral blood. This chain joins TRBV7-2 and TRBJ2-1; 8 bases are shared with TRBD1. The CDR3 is CASSVGTGLNNEQFF. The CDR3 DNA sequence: TGTGCCAGCAGCGTAGGGACAGGCCTTAACAATGAGCAGTTCTTC.